The 15 T cell receptor beta chains listed next were all sequenced from one sample in a study of post-analysis software for immune sequencing data. These TCRs are of unknown antigen specificity. Incorporated into the TCR beta cDNA libraries were unique molecular identifiers, which served to reduce PCR and sequencing biases. TCRdb re-analysed the PCR reads in MiXCR, keeping a single row per CDR3 protein. The repertoire holds almost 700,000 distinct CDR3 sequences, roughly three fifths seen once, with about 11% in the top ten. Findings and limits, study-wide: Included in a set of roughly five TRBV segments more frequent in patients than controls were TRBV5-6, TRBV5-1 and TRBV20-1.

The sequenced material came from blood. These receptors originate from a girl between 2 and 10 years old with multiple sclerosis.

The V and J genes are TRBV3-1 and TRBJ1-5; D is possibly TRBD1 (5 bases). From germline, CDR1 is LGHDT and CDR2 YNNKEL (reference sequence). V was cut by 0 bases and J by 2 bases, with 11 bases left in between. The CDR3 loop spans 16 amino acids. CDR3 region: CASSQEAGRGNQPQHF. DNA of the CDR3: TGTGCCAGCAGCCAAGAGGCAGGGAGGGGCAATCAGCCCCAGCATTTT.

CDR3 region: CASSLLYYQETQYF. The CDR3 DNA reads as TGTGCCAGCAGCTTGCTTTATTATCAAGAGACCCAGTACTTC. J is TRBJ2-5 and V is TRBV5-6; no clear D gene. This CDR3 comprises 14 residues. Trimming took 1 base from V and 2 from J, leaving 9 bases between them. Germline V gene lookup returns CDR1 SGHDT and CDR2 YYEEEE.

This chain joins TRBV12-3 or TRBV12-4 and TRBJ2-2; D gene unclear. There are 22 residues in the CDR3. V lost 5 bases and J lost 2, with 33 bases in between. The CDR3 region is CASSPHVYGPVLVVENTGELFF. The CDR3, as DNA: TGTGCCAGCAGTCCACATGTATATGGGCCGGTGCTAGTAGTGGAAAACACCGGGGAGCTGTTTTTT.

V gene TRBV20-1 combines with J gene TRBJ2-1; 14 nucleotides align to TRBD2. Germline CDR1 reads DFQATT; CDR2 reads SNEGSKA (reference sequence). The V gene end was trimmed by 6 bases and the J gene end by 0 bases; junction bases not matched to a gene: 10. The CDR3 is 18 amino acids. CDR3 coding DNA: TGCAGTGCAGAAGGACTAGCGGGGGGAAATTTCTCCTACAATGAGCAGTTCTTC. This gives the protein CSAEGLAGGNFSYNEQFF.

The chain uses TRBV20-1 and TRBJ2-7; D unclear. Germline CDR1 reads DFQATT; CDR2 reads SNEGSKA (reference sequence). Trimming pared 3 bases from V and 4 bases from J, leaving 19 bases between. The CDR3 covers 15 residues. CDR3 sequence reads: CSARGPRSQTYEQYF. DNA for the CDR3: TGCAGTGCTAGGGGTCCCAGGTCACAAACTTACGAGCAGTACTTC.

This chain uses TRBV5-1 with TRBJ2-7; 9 bases fit TRBD1. Germline CDR1 is SGHRS and CDR2 is YFSETQ. This CDR3 region has 14 residues. The J segment lost 5 bases and the V segment lost 3 bases, leaving 6 bases of the junction unmatched. The CDR3 loop is CASSYPGQGNEQYF. The CDR3 DNA reads TGCGCCAGCAGCTACCCGGGACAGGGTAACGAGCAGTACTTC.

This clonotype has more than one count but fewer than ten. The V call is TRBV7-9, the J call TRBJ2-7, with TRBD2 matching 8 bases. Germline V lookup: CDR1 SEHNR, CDR2 FQNEAQ (reference sequence). V shed 0 bases and J 5 bases; nucleotides not matched to a gene: 12. The CDR3 is 17 residues long. In DNA, the CDR3 is TGTGCCAGCAGCTTAGCCGGGACGGGAGGGCCGGGGAACGAGCAGTACTTC. Protein product: CASSLAGTGGPGNEQYF.

This chain connects TRBV2 to TRBJ2-7, with 9 positions matching TRBD2. The V gene end was trimmed by 6 bases and the J gene end by 7 bases; junction bases not matched to a gene: 13. CDR1 and CDR2 from the germline V gene are SNHLY and FYNNEI. The CDR3 totals 15 residues. The CDR3 DNA reads TGTGCCAGCAGGACCCACTCAGCGGGAGGCGATGAGCAGTACTTC. It encodes CASRTHSAGGDEQYF.

The chain combines TRBV29-1 with TRBJ1-2; D possibly corresponds to TRBD1 (6 bases). From germline, CDR1 is SQVTM and CDR2 ANQGSEA. Between the trimmed V and J ends, which lost 7 bases and 4 bases, there was a span of 10 bases. CDR3 length: 11 amino acids. The CDR3 DNA reads TGCAGCGGACAGGAGATCTATGGCTACACCTTC. As protein: CSGQEIYGYTF.

The CDR3 DNA is TGTGCCAGCAGCCCCGGTCTGGGCCGGCGGACATCTGGGGCCAACGTCCTGACTTTC. Translation gives CASSPGLGRRTSGANVLTF. The chain joins TRBV7-3 to TRBJ2-6, with D possibly being TRBD1 (5 bases). V lost 5 bases, J lost 1 base, and 21 bases lay in between. The CDR3 runs 19 residues. Per germline, CDR1 SGHTA and CDR2 FQGTGA.

The genes are TRBV2 and TRBJ2-3, with D perhaps matching TRBD2 (6 bases). Per germline, CDR1 SNHLY and CDR2 FYNNEI. V was shortened by 6 bases and J by 4 bases, with 14 bases between the two germline ends. The CDR3 runs to 14 residues. The CDR3 region is CASRSSSAADTQYF. DNA for the CDR3: TGTGCCAGCAGATCGTCTAGCGCCGCAGATACGCAGTATTTT. Complete variable domain (other parts from reference TRBV2 and TRBJ2-3): EPEVTQTPSHQVTQMGQEVILRCVPISNHLYFYWYRQILGQKVEFLVSFYNNEISEKSEIFDDQFSVERPDGSNFTLKIRSTKLEDSAMYFCASRSSSAADTQYFGPGTRLTVL.

On this clonotype: A read error may account for a junction end that differs from germline. The chain is built from TRBV7-9 and TRBJ2-1; D is unclear. Per the germline V gene, CDR1 is SEHNR and CDR2 is FQNEAQ (reference sequence). CDR3 size: 12 residues. DNA of the CDR3: TGTGCCTGCAGCTTAGGCCACAATGAGCAGTTCTTC. Its protein product is CACSLGHNEQFF.

This clonotype has a handful of counts. The gene calls are TRBV7-2 and TRBJ2-3, with D perhaps matching TRBD2 (6 bases). With 3 bases removed from V and 5 bases from J, the gap between germline ends came to 12 bases. In germline, CDR1 is SGHTA, CDR2 FQGNSA. The CDR3 totals 14 residues. The CDR3 is CASSFQLGRDTQYF. In nucleotides, the CDR3 is TGTGCCAGCAGCTTCCAACTCGGGAGAGATACGCAGTATTTT.

The genes are TRBV20-1 and TRBJ2-7, with D unresolved. The J call is doubtful: the DNA matches TRBJ2-5 better. Germline values: CDR1 DFQATT, CDR2 SNEGSKA (reference sequence). This CDR3 region has 13 residues. The CDR3, as DNA: TGCAGTGCTAGAGTGGTAGGGTACGAGACCCAGTACTTC. Translating gives CSARVVGYETQYF.

The V gene is TRBV29-1, the J gene TRBJ1-2; 8 bases fit TRBD1. The CDR3 is made up of 13 amino acids. The trim removed 7 bases at V and 3 bases at J, leaving 7 bases unmatched. The germline gives CDR1 SQVTM, CDR2 ANQGSEA. The CDR3 loop reads CSAFPDRDYGYTF. The CDR3, as DNA: TGCAGCGCTTTCCCGGACAGGGACTATGGCTACACCTTC.